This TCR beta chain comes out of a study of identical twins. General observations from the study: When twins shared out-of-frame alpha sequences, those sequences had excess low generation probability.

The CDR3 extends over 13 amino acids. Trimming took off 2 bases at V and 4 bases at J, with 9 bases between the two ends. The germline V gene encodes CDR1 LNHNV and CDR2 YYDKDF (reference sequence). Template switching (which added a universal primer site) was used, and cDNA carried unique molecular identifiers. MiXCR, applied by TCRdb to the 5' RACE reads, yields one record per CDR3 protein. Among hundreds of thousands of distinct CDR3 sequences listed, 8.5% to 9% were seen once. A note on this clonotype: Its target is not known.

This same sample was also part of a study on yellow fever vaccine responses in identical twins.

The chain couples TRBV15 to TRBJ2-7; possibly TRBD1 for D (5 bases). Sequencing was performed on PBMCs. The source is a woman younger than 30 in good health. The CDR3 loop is CATSRQGMYEQYF. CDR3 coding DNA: TGTGCCACCAGCAGACAGGGAATGTACGAGCAGTACTTC.